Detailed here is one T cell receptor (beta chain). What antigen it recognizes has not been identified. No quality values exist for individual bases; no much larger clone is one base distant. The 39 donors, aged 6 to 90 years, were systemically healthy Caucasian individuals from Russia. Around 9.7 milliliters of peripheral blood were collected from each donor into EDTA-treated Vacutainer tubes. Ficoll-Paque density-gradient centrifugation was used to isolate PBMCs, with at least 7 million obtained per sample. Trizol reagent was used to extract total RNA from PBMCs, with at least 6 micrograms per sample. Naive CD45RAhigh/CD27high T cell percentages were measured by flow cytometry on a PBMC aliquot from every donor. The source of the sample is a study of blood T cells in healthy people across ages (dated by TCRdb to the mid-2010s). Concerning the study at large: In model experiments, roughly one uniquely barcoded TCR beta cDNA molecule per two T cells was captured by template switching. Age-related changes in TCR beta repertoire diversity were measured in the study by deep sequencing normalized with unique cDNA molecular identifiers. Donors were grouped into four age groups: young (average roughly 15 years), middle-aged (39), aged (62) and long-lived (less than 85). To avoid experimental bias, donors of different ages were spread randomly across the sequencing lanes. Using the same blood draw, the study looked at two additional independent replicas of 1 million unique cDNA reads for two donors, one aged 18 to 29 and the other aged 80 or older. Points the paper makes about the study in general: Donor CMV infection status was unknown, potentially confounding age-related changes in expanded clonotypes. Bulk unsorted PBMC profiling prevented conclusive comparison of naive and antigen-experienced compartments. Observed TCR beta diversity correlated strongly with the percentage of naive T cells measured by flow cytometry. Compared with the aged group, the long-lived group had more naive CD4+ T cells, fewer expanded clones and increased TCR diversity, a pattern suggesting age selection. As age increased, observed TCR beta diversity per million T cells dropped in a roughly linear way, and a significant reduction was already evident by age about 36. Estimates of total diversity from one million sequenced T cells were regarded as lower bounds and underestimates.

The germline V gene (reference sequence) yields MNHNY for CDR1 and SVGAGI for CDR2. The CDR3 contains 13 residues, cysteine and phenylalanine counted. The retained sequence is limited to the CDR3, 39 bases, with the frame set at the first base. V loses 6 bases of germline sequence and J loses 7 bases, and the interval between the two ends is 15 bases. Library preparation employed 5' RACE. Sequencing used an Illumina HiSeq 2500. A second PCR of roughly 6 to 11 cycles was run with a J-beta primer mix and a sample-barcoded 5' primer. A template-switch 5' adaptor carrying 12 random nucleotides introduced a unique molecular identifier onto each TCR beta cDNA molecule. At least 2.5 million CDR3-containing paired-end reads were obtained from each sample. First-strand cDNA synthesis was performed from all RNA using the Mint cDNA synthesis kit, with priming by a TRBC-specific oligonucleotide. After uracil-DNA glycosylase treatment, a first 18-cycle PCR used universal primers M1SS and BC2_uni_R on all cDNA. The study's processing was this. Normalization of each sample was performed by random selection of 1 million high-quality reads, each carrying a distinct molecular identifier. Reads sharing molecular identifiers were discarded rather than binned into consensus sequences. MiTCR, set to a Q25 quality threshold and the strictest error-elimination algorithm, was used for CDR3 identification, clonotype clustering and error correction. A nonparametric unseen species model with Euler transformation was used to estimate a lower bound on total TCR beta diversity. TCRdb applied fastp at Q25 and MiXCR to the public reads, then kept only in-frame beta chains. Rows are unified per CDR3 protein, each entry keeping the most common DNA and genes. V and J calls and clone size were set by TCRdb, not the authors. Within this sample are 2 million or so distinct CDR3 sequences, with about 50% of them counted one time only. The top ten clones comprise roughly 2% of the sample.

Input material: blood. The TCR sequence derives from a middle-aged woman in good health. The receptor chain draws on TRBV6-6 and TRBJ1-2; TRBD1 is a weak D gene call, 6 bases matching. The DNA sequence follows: TGTGCCAGCAGCGGTAAGGGGGACGCTGGCTACACCTTC. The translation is CASSGKGDAGYTF.